Following are 10 T cell receptor beta chains from one sample sequenced in a study of PD-1 blockade in classical Hodgkin lymphoma. Sequencing used immunoSEQ multiplex PCR; TCRdb keeps in-frame clones, though not all of them. The sample contains tens of thousands of clones, about 94% of which appear only once. Time point in this sample: newly diagnosed, previously untreated cHL patient sample. What was sequenced was peripheral blood mononuclear cells (PBMCs). The receptors were gathered from a human donor with classical Hodgkin lymphoma.

A single count supports this clone. The chain links TRBV19 to TRBJ2-3; D not resolved. The length of the CDR3 is 13 residues. Germline V gene data show CDR1 as LNHDA and CDR2 as SQIVND (reference sequence). V was shortened by 5 bases and J by 4 bases, with 10 bases between the two germline ends. CDR3 region: CASSSQRADTQYF. In DNA form, the CDR3 reads TGTGCCAGTAGTTCCCAGCGAGCAGATACGCAGTATTTT. Full variable domain (outside the CDR3, taken from reference TRBV19 and TRBJ2-3): DGGITQSPKYLFRKEGQNVTLSCEQNLNHDAMYWYRQDPGQGLRLIYYSQIVNDFQKGDIAEGYSVSREKKESFPLTVTSAQKNPTAFYLCASSSQRADTQYFGPGTRLTVL.

This rearrangement joins TRBV7-9 to TRBJ2-3; D is ambiguous. The CDR3 contains 12 residues. CDR1 SEHNR and CDR2 FQNEAQ come from the germline V gene (reference sequence). V shed 1 base and J shed 6 bases, with 5 bases lying between them. The CDR3 DNA is TGTGCCAGCAGCTTAGGGGTGGATACGCAGTATTTT. Its translation is CASSLGVDTQYF.

The CDR3 bases are TGCGCCAGCGGAGGGACCTTCGAGGAAAAACTGTTTTTT. This codes for CASGGTFEEKLFF. V gene TRBV4-3 combines with J gene TRBJ1-4; tentative D call: TRBD1 (5 bases). V was trimmed by 8 bases and J by 8 bases, leaving 15 bases between them. Germline CDR1 LGHNA, CDR2 YSLEER. The CDR3 spans 13 residues.

The J gene is TRBJ2-7, the V gene TRBV4-1, with D perhaps TRBD1 or TRBD2 (6 bases each). Germline V gene sequence: CDR1 MGHRA, CDR2 YSYEKL. The length of the CDR3 is 15 residues. Trimming removed 0 bases from V and 4 bases from J, with 13 bases in between. As DNA, the CDR3 is TGCGCCAGCAGCCAAGATCACGGGGGCCGGTACGAGCAGTACTTC. Residues: CASSQDHGGRYEQYF.

The rearrangement uses TRBV7-2 and TRBJ2-5, with a weak D call TRBD2 (7 bases). V shed 1 base and J shed 2 bases, with 11 bases lying between them. The CDR3 is 15 amino acids. Per germline, CDR1 SGHTA and CDR2 FQGNSA. The CDR3 reads CASSLGGGRQETQYF. The CDR3 DNA is TGTGCCAGCAGCTTAGGGGGGGGCCGACAAGAGACCCAGTACTTC.

This clone was seen just once. The chain has TRBV5-4 and TRBJ1-2; a weak D match, TRBD1 (6 bases). The V and J ends lost 0 bases and 7 bases respectively, with 22 bases between them. The CDR3 covers 17 residues. Per germline, CDR1 SGHNT and CDR2 YYREEE (reference sequence). CDR3 amino acids: CASSLGAWAEPRGGYTF. In DNA form, the CDR3 reads TGTGCCAGCAGCTTGGGTGCATGGGCAGAGCCCAGGGGTGGCTACACCTTC.

This clone was detected only once. The chain uses TRBV18 and TRBJ1-1, with 8 bases aligning to TRBD1. Germline CDR1 KGHSH, CDR2 LQKENI. With 1 base clipped from V and 1 base from J, the junction kept 8 bases outside the gene matches. The length of the CDR3 is 17 residues. DNA for the CDR3: TGTGCCAGCTCACCACGTATGCAGGGGGCGCGGAACACTGAAGCTTTCTTT. Protein: CASSPRMQGARNTEAFF.

The chain is built from TRBV30 and TRBJ1-4; D perhaps matches TRBD1 (5 bases). The CDR3 is 11 amino acids. The V gene's germline CDR1 is GTSNPN and CDR2 SVGIG (reference sequence). The V end was cut by 1 base, the J end by 14 bases, with 11 bases between. The DNA of the CDR3 is TGTGCCTGGAGTGAAGGGGCGAAGCTGTTTTTT. Protein sequence: CAWSEGAKLFF.

This sequence joins TRBV13 and TRBJ2-3; D gene ambiguous. This CDR3 has 14 residues. CDR1 is PRHDT and CDR2 is FYEKMQ in the germline V gene (reference sequence). Trimming pared 3 bases from V and 0 bases from J, leaving 7 bases between. CDR3 sequence (DNA): TGTGCCAGCAGCTTCCTGACTAGCACAGATACGCAGTATTTT. It specifies CASSFLTSTDTQYF.

The rearrangement links TRBV7-8 to TRBJ1-3; the D is unclear. The CDR3 totals 14 residues. Per germline, CDR1 SGHVS and CDR2 FQNEAQ. Trimming removed 2 bases at V and 3 bases at J, with 8 bases between. The chain's CDR3 is CASSLHGSGNTIYF. The CDR3, as DNA: TGTGCCAGCAGCTTACATGGGAGTGGAAACACCATATATTTT.